This T cell receptor (beta chain) was sequenced for a study of T cell responses to AZD1222 COVID-19 vaccine. Broader study findings: Most donors were white British, females outnumbered males, and clonal diversity was possibly underestimated. With dominance at 160-218 and 743-854, vaccine-associated CD4 TCRs spanned spike.

CDR3 size: 15 residues. CDR1 is WNHNN, CDR2 SYGVQD, per germline (reference sequence). V lost 3 bases and J 9 bases, leaving 18 bases between the germline ends. Concerning this clone: Antigen unknown.

TCRdb keeps only in-frame clones here, not all; method: immunoSEQ multiplex PCR. This table holds approximately 180,000 clones, over 80% found once. Sequenced material: peripheral blood, taken 28 days after the second dose of the MenACWY control vaccine. The TCR sequence derives from an adult who received the MenACWY meningococcal vaccine as a control. The genes are TRBV10-1 and TRBJ2-1, with D possibly TRBD1 on 6 matching bases. The CDR3 reads CASSDHQGNGIEQFF. CDR3 in DNA: TGCGCCAGCAGTGATCATCAGGGGAACGGGATTGAGCAGTTCTTC.